This entry lists 2 T cell receptor beta chains sequenced from one sample in a study of cytomegalovirus exposure and HLA in healthy donors. Assay used: immunoSEQ multiplex PCR; TCRdb lists only in-frame clones, some missing. The sample comprises 120,000 or so clones, more than 70% of which are singletons, and 4.9% rests with the top ten. The sequenced sample consisted of PBMCs. These receptors all stem from a man aged 18 to 30 in good health and CMV-seronegative.

This clone has only one observation. This CDR3 is CSVDQTGTRTDTQYF. CDR3 nucleotides: TGCAGCGTTGACCAGACAGGGACGCGCACAGATACGCAGTATTTT. J is TRBJ2-3 and V is TRBV29-1; 7 bases match TRBD1. V dropped 3 bases and J dropped 1; count of bases not matched to a gene: 7. This CDR3 region has 15 residues. From germline, CDR1 is SQVTM and CDR2 ANQGSEA.

V usage is TRBV6-1 and J usage is TRBJ1-5; a weak D match, TRBD1 (5 bases). Trimming cost V 4 bases and J 0 bases, with 10 bases left between them. The germline V gene encodes CDR1 MNHNS and CDR2 SASEGT. The length of the CDR3 is 15 residues. The CDR3 DNA is TGTGCCAGCAGTGTGGGGGGGGATAGCAATCAGCCCCAGCATTTT. This gives the protein CASSVGGDSNQPQHF.